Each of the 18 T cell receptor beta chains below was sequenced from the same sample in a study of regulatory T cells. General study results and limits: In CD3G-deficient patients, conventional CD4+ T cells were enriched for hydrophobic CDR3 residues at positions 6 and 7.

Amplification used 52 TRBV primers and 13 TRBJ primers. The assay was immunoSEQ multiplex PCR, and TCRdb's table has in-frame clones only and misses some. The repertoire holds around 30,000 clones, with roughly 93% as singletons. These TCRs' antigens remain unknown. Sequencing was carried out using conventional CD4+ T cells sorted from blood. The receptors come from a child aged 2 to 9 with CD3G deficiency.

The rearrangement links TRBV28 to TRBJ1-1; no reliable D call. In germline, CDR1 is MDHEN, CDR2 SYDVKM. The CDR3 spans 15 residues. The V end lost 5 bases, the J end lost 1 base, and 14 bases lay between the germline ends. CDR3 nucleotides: TGTGCCAGCAGTCCGGGTGAGTCACGGAACACTGAAGCTTTCTTT. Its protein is CASSPGESRNTEAFF.

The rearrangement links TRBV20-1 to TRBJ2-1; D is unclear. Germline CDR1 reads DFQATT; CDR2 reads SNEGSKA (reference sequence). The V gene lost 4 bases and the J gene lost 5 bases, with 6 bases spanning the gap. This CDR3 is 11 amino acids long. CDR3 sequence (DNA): TGCAGTGCTATCGGACACAATGAGCAGTTCTTC. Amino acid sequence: CSAIGHNEQFF.

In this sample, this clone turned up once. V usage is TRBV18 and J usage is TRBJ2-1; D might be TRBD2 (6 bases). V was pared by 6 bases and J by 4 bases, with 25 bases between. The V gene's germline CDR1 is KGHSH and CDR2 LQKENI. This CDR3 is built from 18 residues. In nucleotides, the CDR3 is TGTGCCAGCTCCTCCCGTGTCGGGGTAGCGGCCACGTACAATGAGCAGTTCTTC. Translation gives CASSSRVGVAATYNEQFF.

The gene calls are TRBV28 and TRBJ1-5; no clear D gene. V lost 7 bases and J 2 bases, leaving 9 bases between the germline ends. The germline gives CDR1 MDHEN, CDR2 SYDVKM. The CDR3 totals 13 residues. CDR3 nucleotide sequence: TGTGCCAGCATGGTCAGCGGCAATCAGCCCCAGCATTTT. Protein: CASMVSGNQPQHF.

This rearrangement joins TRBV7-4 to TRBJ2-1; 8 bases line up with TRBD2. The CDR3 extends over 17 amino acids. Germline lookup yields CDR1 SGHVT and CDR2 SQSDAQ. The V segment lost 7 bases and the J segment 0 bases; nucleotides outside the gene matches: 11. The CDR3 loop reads CASNLAGRVHSYNEQFF. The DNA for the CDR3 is TGTGCCAGCAACCTCGCCGGGAGGGTCCACTCCTACAATGAGCAGTTCTTC.

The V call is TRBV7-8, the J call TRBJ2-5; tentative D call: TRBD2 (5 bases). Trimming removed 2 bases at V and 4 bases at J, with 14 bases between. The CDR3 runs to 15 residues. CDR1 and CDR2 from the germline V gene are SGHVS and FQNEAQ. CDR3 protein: CASSLRAGIGETQYF. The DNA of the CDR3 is TGTGCCAGCAGCTTACGGGCCGGGATTGGAGAGACCCAGTACTTC.

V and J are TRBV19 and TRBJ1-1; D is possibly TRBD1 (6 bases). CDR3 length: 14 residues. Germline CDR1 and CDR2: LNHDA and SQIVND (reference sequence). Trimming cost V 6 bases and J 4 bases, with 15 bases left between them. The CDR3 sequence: CASSRDKRGTEAFF. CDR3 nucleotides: TGTGCCAGTAGCAGGGACAAGAGGGGCACTGAAGCTTTCTTT.

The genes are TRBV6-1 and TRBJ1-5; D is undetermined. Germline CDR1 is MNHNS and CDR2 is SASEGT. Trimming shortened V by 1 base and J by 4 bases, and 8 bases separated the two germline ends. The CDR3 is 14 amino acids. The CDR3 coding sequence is TGTGCCAGCAGTGAAGTCTCGGGAAATCAGCCCCAGCATTTT. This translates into CASSEVSGNQPQHF.

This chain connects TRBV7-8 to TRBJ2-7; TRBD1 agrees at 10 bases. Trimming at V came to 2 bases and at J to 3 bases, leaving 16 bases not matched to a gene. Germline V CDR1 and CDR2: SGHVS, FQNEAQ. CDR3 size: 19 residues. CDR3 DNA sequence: TGTGCCAGCAGCTTAATTATACCGGGCCCGGGACAGGGGCACTACGAGCAGTACTTC. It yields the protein CASSLIIPGPGQGHYEQYF.

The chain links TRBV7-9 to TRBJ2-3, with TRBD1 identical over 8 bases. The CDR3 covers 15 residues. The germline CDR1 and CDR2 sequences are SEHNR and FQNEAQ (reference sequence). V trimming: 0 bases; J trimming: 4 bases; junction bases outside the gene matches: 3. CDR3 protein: CASSLAVRGPDTQYF. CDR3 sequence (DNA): TGTGCCAGCAGCTTAGCAGTCAGGGGGCCAGATACGCAGTATTTT.

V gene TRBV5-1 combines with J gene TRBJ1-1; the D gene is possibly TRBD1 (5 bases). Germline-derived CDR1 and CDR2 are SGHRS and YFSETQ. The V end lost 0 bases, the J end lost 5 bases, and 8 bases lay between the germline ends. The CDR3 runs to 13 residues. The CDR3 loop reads CASSLGGRTEAFF. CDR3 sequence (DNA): TGCGCCAGCAGCTTGGGGGGGAGGACTGAAGCTTTCTTT.

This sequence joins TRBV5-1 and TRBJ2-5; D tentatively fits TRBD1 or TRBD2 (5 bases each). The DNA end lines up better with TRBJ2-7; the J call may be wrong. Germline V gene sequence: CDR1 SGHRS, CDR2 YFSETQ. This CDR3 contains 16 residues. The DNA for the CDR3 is TGCGCCAGCAGCTTGTCCGCTCCGACTACAGGCCACGAGCAGTACTTC. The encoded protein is CASSLSAPTTGHEQYF.

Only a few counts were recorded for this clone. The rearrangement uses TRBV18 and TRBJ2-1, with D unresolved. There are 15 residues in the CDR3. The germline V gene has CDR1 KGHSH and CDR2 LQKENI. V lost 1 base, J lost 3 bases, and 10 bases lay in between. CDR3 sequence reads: CASSPQAHRYNEQFF. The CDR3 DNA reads TGTGCCAGCTCACCACAGGCCCACCGCTACAATGAGCAGTTCTTC.

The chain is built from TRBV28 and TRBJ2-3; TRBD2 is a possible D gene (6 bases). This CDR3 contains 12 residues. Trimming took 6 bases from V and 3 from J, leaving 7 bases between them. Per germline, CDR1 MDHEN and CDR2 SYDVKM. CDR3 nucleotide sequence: TGTGCCAGCAGCGGGAGTACAGATACGCAGTATTTT. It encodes CASSGSTDTQYF.

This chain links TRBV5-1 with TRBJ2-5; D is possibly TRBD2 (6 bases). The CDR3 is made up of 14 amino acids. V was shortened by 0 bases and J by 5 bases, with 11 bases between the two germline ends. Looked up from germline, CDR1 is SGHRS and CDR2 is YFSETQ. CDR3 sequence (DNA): TGCGCCAGCAGCTTGGGAACCGCGGGGGAGACCCAGTACTTC. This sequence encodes CASSLGTAGETQYF.

The CDR3 nucleotides read TGTGCCAGCAGTTTTCCAGAGAGAAACACTGAAGCTTTCTTT. This gives the protein CASSFPERNTEAFF. The V and J genes are TRBV28 and TRBJ1-1; no reliable D call. V was clipped by 3 bases and J by 2 bases, with 10 bases between them. Germline V gene lookup returns CDR1 MDHEN and CDR2 SYDVKM. The CDR3 length is 14 residues.

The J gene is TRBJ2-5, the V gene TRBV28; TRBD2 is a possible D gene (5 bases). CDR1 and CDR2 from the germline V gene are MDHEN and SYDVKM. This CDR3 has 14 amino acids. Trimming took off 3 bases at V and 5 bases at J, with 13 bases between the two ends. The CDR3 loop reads CASSFLRRSETQYF. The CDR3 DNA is TGTGCCAGCAGTTTCCTCCGGAGGTCGGAGACCCAGTACTTC.

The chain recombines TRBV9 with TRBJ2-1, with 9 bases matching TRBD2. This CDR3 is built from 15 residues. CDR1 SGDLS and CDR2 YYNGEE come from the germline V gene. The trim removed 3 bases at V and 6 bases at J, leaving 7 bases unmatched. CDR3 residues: CASSESGRRSNEQFF. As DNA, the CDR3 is TGTGCCAGCAGCGAAAGCGGGAGGAGGTCCAATGAGCAGTTCTTC.